A single sample gave rise to the 6 T cell receptor beta chains below, sequenced in a study of T cell repertoires in cytomegalovirus infection. One entry per CDR3 protein results from TCRdb running MiXCR on the reads. In the table there are fewer than 650,000 distinct CDR3 sequences, almost 40% of which are singletons. Their antigens are not known. The sample was cultured PBMCs, taken from culture after CMV antigen stimulation. Receptor source: a human donor in good health (CMV status not recorded). Some clones in this sample may be carry-over from other donors' samples.

This clonotype was found a few times. For the CDR3, the DNA is TGTGCCAGCAGCTTAATTGACCCGTATCTCGGCTATGGCTACACCTTC. Protein product: CASSLIDPYLGYGYTF. The chain combines TRBV7-6 with TRBJ1-2; no clear D gene. The CDR3 totals 16 residues. CDR1 is SGHVS, CDR2 FNYEAQ, per germline. V lost 2 bases and J 4 bases, leaving 17 bases between the germline ends.

The chain carries TRBV7-2 and TRBJ2-7; 7 bases fit TRBD1. Per germline, CDR1 SGHTA and CDR2 FQGNSA. Unmatched junction bases numbered 5, after V lost 5 bases and J lost 1 base. CDR3 length equals 14 residues. CDR3 residues: CASSRGGDSYEQYF. The CDR3 nucleotides read TGTGCCAGCAGCCGAGGGGGCGATTCCTACGAGCAGTACTTC.

This clonotype was seen a few times. This chain links TRBV19 with TRBJ1-2; D not certain. The CDR3 contains 15 residues. V lost 10 bases and J lost 4, with 22 bases in between. The germline V gene has CDR1 LNHDA and CDR2 SQIVND (reference sequence). The CDR3 loop reads CATLRSSNPTYGYTF. DNA of the CDR3: TGTGCCACGCTTCGGAGCTCCAACCCCACCTATGGCTACACCTTC. The full variable domain, with the rest looked up from reference TRBV19 and TRBJ1-2, is DGGITQSPKYLFRKEGQNVTLSCEQNLNHDAMYWYRQDPGQGLRLIYYSQIVNDFQKGDIAEGYSVSREKKESFPLTVTSAQKNPTAFYLCATLRSSNPTYGYTFGSGTRLTVV.

This clonotype was counted between two and nine times. V and J are TRBV7-2 and TRBJ1-2; D is undetermined. Looked up from germline, CDR1 is SGHTA and CDR2 is FQGNSA. The CDR3 length is 15 residues. The V gene lost 5 bases and the J gene lost 0 bases, with 13 bases spanning the gap. CDR3 sequence: CASSQLHVSNYGYTF. For the CDR3, the DNA is TGTGCCAGCAGCCAATTACACGTTTCTAACTATGGCTACACCTTC.

The chain recombines TRBV11-2 with TRBJ2-1; D is undetermined. Germline-derived CDR1 and CDR2 are SGHAT and FQNNGV. The CDR3 length is 12 residues. Trimming pared 0 bases from V and 9 bases from J, leaving 6 bases between. As DNA, the CDR3 is TGTGCCAGCAGCTTAGAGGCGATTGAGCAGTTCTTC. Its translation: CASSLEAIEQFF. Supplemented by reference TRBV11-2 and TRBJ2-1, the full variable domain reads EAGVAQSPRYKIIEKRQSVAFWCNPISGHATLYWYQQILGQGPKLLIQFQNNGVVDDSQLPKDRFSAERLKGVDSTLKIQPAKLEDSAVYLCASSLEAIEQFFGPGTRLTVL.

The chain has TRBV7-2 and TRBJ2-5, with 8 bases fitting TRBD1. CDR3 length: 14 residues. The V segment lost 5 bases and the J segment 5 bases; nucleotides outside the gene matches: 7. Germline assignment: CDR1 SGHTA and CDR2 FQGNSA. For the CDR3, the DNA is TGTGCCAGCAGCCCCCGGACAGGGTTCGAGACCCAGTACTTC. It specifies CASSPRTGFETQYF. Using reference TRBV7-2 and TRBJ2-5 for the parts outside the CDR3, the full variable domain is GAGVSQSPSNKVTEKGKDVELRCDPISGHTALYWYRQSLGQGLEFLIYFQGNSAPDKSGLPSDRFSAERTGGSVSTLTIQRTQQEDSAVYLCASSPRTGFETQYFGPGTRLLVL.